This T cell receptor (beta chain) came from a study of control samples from healthy donors and cancer patients. Data came from immunoSEQ multiplex PCR; TCRdb stores just in-frame clones and leaves some out. Of about 100,000 clones listed, 85% are singletons. The germline V and J ends were trimmed by 3 bases and 5 bases, with 13 bases remaining between them. The CDR3 length is 14 residues. CDR1 and CDR2 (germline): SGHDN, FVKESK. The TCR comes from a man younger than 40 in good health. Specimen: blood. This chain uses TRBV14 with TRBJ2-5, with D perhaps matching TRBD1 (6 bases). The DNA of the CDR3 is TGTGCCAGCAGCCAGATAAGGGGGATGGAGACCCAGTACTTC. The encoded protein is CASSQIRGMETQYF.